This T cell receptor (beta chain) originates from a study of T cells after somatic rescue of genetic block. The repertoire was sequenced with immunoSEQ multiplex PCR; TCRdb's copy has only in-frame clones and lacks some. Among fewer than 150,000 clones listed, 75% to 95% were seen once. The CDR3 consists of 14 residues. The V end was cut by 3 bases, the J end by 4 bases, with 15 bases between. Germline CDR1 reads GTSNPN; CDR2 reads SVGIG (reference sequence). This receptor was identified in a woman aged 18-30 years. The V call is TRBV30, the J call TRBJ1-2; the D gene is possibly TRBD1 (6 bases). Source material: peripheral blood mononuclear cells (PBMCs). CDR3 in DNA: TGTGCCTGGAGGGGGGCAGTCTCGCCCTATGGCTACACCTTC. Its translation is CAWRGAVSPYGYTF.